This T cell receptor (beta chain) was sequenced during a study of T-cell reconstitution after alpha-beta-depleted transplantation in children. Study outcomes and limitations: The main origin of T-cell counts and diversity one year after transplant was newly produced T cells. Several hundred rapidly expanded clones from non-depleted graft cells reportedly supplied alpha-beta T cells about two months post-transplant. Some patients' high day-60 TCRbeta diversity was traced to surviving recipient T cells and thymic progenitors.

A remark on this clonotype: Its target is unknown.

A library of TCRbeta sequences, prepared with unique molecular identifiers, was generated. Each CDR3 protein is one row after TCRdb ran MiXCR on the PCR reads. The sample comprises fewer than 1 million distinct CDR3 sequences, around 17% of which are singletons, and under 6% rests with the top ten. The sample in question was PBMCs, mostly from graft donor cells, obtained 360 days after TCRalphabeta/CD19-depleted stem cell transplant. This clonotype was obtained from a male patient younger than 18 who had a stem cell transplant for acute lymphoblastic leukemia, so the T cells may come from the graft donor.

This chain's CDR3 is CSAAGTAVRGEKLFF. For the CDR3, the DNA is TGCAGCGCCGCCGGGACAGCTGTCCGAGGAGAAAAACTGTTTTTT. V is TRBV29-1 and J is TRBJ1-4; 7 bases are shared with TRBD1. Germline V gene sequence: CDR1 SQVTM, CDR2 ANQGSEA. V lost 7 bases, J lost 8 bases, and 16 bases stayed unmatched. The CDR3 runs 15 residues.